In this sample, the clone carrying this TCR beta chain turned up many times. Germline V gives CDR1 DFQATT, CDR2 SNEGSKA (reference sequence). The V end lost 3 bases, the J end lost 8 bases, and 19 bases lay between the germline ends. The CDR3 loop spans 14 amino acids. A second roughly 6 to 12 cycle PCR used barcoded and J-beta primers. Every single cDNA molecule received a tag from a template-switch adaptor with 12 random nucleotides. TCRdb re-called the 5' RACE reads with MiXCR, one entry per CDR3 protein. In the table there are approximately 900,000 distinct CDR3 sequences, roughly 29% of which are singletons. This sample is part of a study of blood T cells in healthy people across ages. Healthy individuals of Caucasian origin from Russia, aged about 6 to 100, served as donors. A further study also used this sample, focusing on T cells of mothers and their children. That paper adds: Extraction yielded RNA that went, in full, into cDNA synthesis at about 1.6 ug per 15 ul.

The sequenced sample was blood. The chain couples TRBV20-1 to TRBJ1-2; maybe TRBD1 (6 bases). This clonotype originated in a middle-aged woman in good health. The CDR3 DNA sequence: TGCAGTGCTAGTGGGGGCGGCAGCTGGAAAGGCTACACCTTC. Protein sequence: CSASGGGSWKGYTF.